These 30 T cell receptor beta chains were sequenced from one sample in a study of cytomegalovirus exposure and HLA in healthy donors. The PCR had 60 Vbeta and 13 Jbeta primers. Repertoires were generated with immunoSEQ multiplex PCR, while TCRdb's copy carries only in-frame clones and drops some. The profile shows about 140,000 clones, roughly 75% of them singletons. The sample was PBMCs. These receptors all come from a man aged 30 to 39 in good health.

The gene calls are TRBV19 and TRBJ2-2; TRBD1 is a possible D gene (7 bases). Germline V gene lookup returns CDR1 LNHDA and CDR2 SQIVND (reference sequence). This CDR3 region has 16 residues. Trimming pared 7 bases from V and 4 bases from J, leaving 19 bases between. The CDR3, as DNA: TGTGCCAGTACCACTTCCCCCAGGGGGGCCACCGGGGAGCTGTTTTTT. As protein: CASTTSPRGATGELFF.

This chain connects TRBV5-4 to TRBJ2-1; D is unresolved. This CDR3 is built from 15 residues. Germline V gene sequence: CDR1 SGHNT, CDR2 YYREEE (reference sequence). Trimming left V 0 bases short and J 0 bases short, with 7 bases between. DNA for the CDR3: TGTGCCAGCAGCTTGGGCGGTTTCTCCTACAATGAGCAGTTCTTC. It yields the protein CASSLGGFSYNEQFF.

This chain's CDR3 is CASRQTTGTGKTFF. Written as DNA, the CDR3 is TGTGCCAGCAGACAAACGACCGGGACAGGGAAAACTTTCTTT. V gene TRBV6-1 combines with J gene TRBJ1-1, with TRBD1 matching over 9 bases. CDR3 size: 14 residues. V trimming: 6 bases; J trimming: 12 bases; junction bases outside the gene matches: 14. Germline loops: CDR1 MNHNS, CDR2 SASEGT.

V usage is TRBV18 and J usage is TRBJ2-7; D gene ambiguous. The CDR3 runs to 16 residues. Per germline, CDR1 KGHSH and CDR2 LQKENI. V was pared by 3 bases and J by 0 bases, with 15 bases between. The CDR3 is CASSPLGPAGSYEQYF. In DNA form, the CDR3 reads TGTGCCAGCTCACCCTTGGGCCCTGCCGGCTCCTACGAGCAGTACTTC.

CDR3 DNA: TGTGCCAGCAGCAGGACAGGGGGACCCATCTCTGGAAACACCATATATTTT. It is translated as CASSRTGGPISGNTIYF. This chain uses TRBV11-2 with TRBJ1-3; 10 bases align to TRBD1. The CDR3 totals 17 residues. V was pared by 5 bases and J by 0 bases, with 7 bases of the junction left unmatched. The germline V gene has CDR1 SGHAT and CDR2 FQNNGV.

This chain links TRBV7-2 with TRBJ1-6, with D unclear. The CDR3 is 14 residues long. The V and J ends lost 3 bases and 5 bases respectively, with 8 bases between them. The germline gives CDR1 SGHTA, CDR2 FQGNSA. The CDR3 protein is CASSLGSNNSPLHF. The CDR3, as DNA: TGTGCCAGCAGCTTGGGCAGTAATAATTCACCCCTCCACTTT.

V usage is TRBV10-1 and J usage is TRBJ2-7; D is perhaps TRBD2 (6 bases). Trimming left V 2 bases short and J 2 bases short, with 13 bases between. The germline V gene has CDR1 WNHNN and CDR2 SYGVQD (reference sequence). This CDR3 region has 15 residues. CDR3 DNA: TGCGCCAGCAGTGAGACGGCCGGGAGTACCTACGAGCAGTACTTC. Its protein product is CASSETAGSTYEQYF.

The V and J genes are TRBV18 and TRBJ2-7, with 9 bases identical to TRBD2. Germline CDR1 and CDR2: KGHSH and LQKENI. The CDR3 covers 15 residues. The junction had 3 bases not matched to a gene; V was cut back by 0 bases and J by 3 bases. The CDR3 DNA is TGTGCCAGCTCACCACCGTCTAGCGGGATCTACGAGCAGTACTTC. Translated, it gives CASSPPSSGIYEQYF. The full variable domain, with the rest looked up from reference TRBV18 and TRBJ2-7, is NAGVMQNPRHLVRRRGQEARLRCSPMKGHSHVYWYRQLPEEGLKFMVYLQKENIIDESGMPKERFSAEFPKEGPSILRIQQVVRGDSAAYFCASSPPSSGIYEQYFGPGTRLTVT.

The CDR3 reads CASSVDTGLDSPLHF. In DNA form, the CDR3 reads TGTGCCAGCAGCGTAGACACAGGGCTGGATTCACCCCTCCACTTT. V gene TRBV9 combines with J gene TRBJ1-6; the D gene is possibly TRBD1 (6 bases). Germline CDR1 SGDLS, CDR2 YYNGEE. This CDR3 region has 15 residues. Trimming shortened V by 0 bases and J by 8 bases, and 12 bases separated the two germline ends. The whole variable domain, filled in from reference TRBV9 and TRBJ1-6, reads DSGVTQTPKHLITATGQRVTLRCSPRSGDLSVYWYQQSLDQGLQFLIQYYNGEERAKGNILERFSAQQFPDLHSELNLSSLELGDSALYFCASSVDTGLDSPLHFGNGTRLTVT.

CDR3 loop: CASSLVSGQETQYF. The CDR3, as DNA: TGTGCCAGCAGCTTAGTGAGCGGACAAGAGACCCAGTACTTC. The rearrangement joins TRBV7-6 to TRBJ2-5; D is perhaps TRBD2 (5 bases). CDR1 and CDR2 from the germline V gene are SGHVS and FNYEAQ. This CDR3 region has 14 residues. Trimming cost V 1 base and J 2 bases, with 8 bases left between them. Drawing the rest from reference TRBV7-6 and TRBJ2-5, the complete variable domain is GAGVSQSPRYKVTKRGQDVALRCDPISGHVSLYWYRQALGQGPEFLTYFNYEAQQDKSGLPNDRFSAERPEGSISTLTIQRTEQRDSAMYRCASSLVSGQETQYFGPGTRLLVL.

The chain recombines TRBV11-3 with TRBJ1-2, with 9 positions matching TRBD1. The length of the CDR3 is 13 residues. In germline, CDR1 is SGHNT, CDR2 YENEEA. V was pared by 5 bases and J by 6 bases, with 4 bases of the junction left unmatched. This chain's CDR3 is CASSTDRGHGYTF. CDR3 DNA sequence: TGTGCCAGCAGCACGGACAGGGGCCATGGCTACACCTTC.

V usage is TRBV4-3 and J usage is TRBJ2-7, with 10 bases that match TRBD1. The CDR3 has 22 residues. V gave up 0 bases and J gave up 3 bases; unmatched junction bases: 23. Germline V gene sequence: CDR1 LGHNA, CDR2 YSLEER. The CDR3 sequence: CASSQDRPLGDGIRTGGYEQYF. For the CDR3, the DNA is TGCGCCAGCAGCCAAGACCGCCCACTCGGGGATGGAATCAGGACAGGGGGCTACGAGCAGTACTTC.

The chain joins TRBV5-1 to TRBJ1-2; 7 bases are a match to TRBD1. Germline V gene lookup returns CDR1 SGHRS and CDR2 YFSETQ. This CDR3 is built from 13 residues. The V and J ends lost 4 bases and 4 bases, in that order; junction bases with no gene match: 4. CDR3 sequence reads: CASSTGTVYGYTF. CDR3 bases: TGCGCCAGCAGCACCGGGACAGTCTATGGCTACACCTTC.

The V and J genes are TRBV10-3 and TRBJ1-2; a possible D gene is TRBD1 (6 bases). The CDR3 loop spans 13 amino acids. Germline V gene sequence: CDR1 ENHRY, CDR2 SYGVKD. V gave up 10 bases and J gave up 2 bases, with 14 bases separating them. CDR3 sequence (DNA): TGTGCCACCAAAGCACAGGGCAACTATGGCTACACCTTC. It translates to CATKAQGNYGYTF.

V gene TRBV7-9 combines with J gene TRBJ1-4; 8 bases map to TRBD1. The ends lost 4 bases at V and 9 bases at J; junction bases unmatched: 4. The CDR3 is made up of 13 amino acids. CDR1 and CDR2 from the germline V gene are SEHNR and FQNEAQ (reference sequence). CDR3 in amino acids: CASSSGQGKKLFF. DNA for the CDR3: TGTGCCAGCAGCTCCGGACAGGGAAAAAAACTGTTTTTT.

This clone was recorded a few times. V usage is TRBV7-9 and J usage is TRBJ1-2, with TRBD1 identical over 9 bases. This CDR3 is 14 amino acids long. Trimming cost V 6 bases and J 7 bases; bases outside gene matches: 9. Germline-derived CDR1 and CDR2 are SEHNR and FQNEAQ (reference sequence). The CDR3, as DNA: TGTGCCAGCAGAGGAGGACAGGGGACGGGTGGCTACACCTTC. This gives the protein CASRGGQGTGGYTF.

As for this clone: The junction does not match germline at one end; this may be a read error. The chain couples TRBV7-9 to TRBJ2-6; 7 positions match TRBD1. The CDR3 covers 17 residues. Per the germline V gene, CDR1 is SEHNR and CDR2 is FQNEAQ (reference sequence). The CDR3 DNA sequence: TGTTCCAGCAGCTTAGCAAGACAGGGTGCTGGGGCCAACGTCCTGACTTTC. This sequence encodes CSSSLARQGAGANVLTF.

This clone was found a few times. The V call is TRBV14, the J call TRBJ2-2, with 11 nucleotides matching TRBD1. Per germline, CDR1 SGHDN and CDR2 FVKESK. V shed 4 bases, J shed 4 bases, and the junction held 2 bases outside the gene matches. The CDR3 runs 15 residues. CDR3 amino acids: CASSRTGGRTGELFF. The CDR3 region has the DNA TGTGCCAGCAGCCGGACAGGGGGCCGCACCGGGGAGCTGTTTTTT.

The rearrangement uses TRBV15 and TRBJ1-5, with a possible D match to TRBD1 (5 bases). The CDR3 extends over 14 amino acids. V dropped 0 bases and J dropped 4 bases, with 7 bases sitting between them. Germline-derived CDR1 and CDR2 are LNHNV and YYDKDF (reference sequence). CDR3 residues: CATSRDRANQPQHF. The DNA for the CDR3 is TGTGCCACCAGCAGAGACAGGGCAAATCAGCCCCAGCATTTT.

The V call is TRBV13, the J call TRBJ2-7; the match to TRBD2 covers 11 bases. V shed 3 bases and J 4 bases; nucleotides not matched to a gene: 8. Germline CDR1 reads PRHDT; CDR2 reads FYEKMQ (reference sequence). CDR3 length: 16 residues. CDR3: CASSLGRASGRYEQYF. DNA for the CDR3: TGTGCCAGCAGCTTGGGCCGGGCTAGCGGGAGGTACGAGCAGTACTTC.

The chain is built from TRBV10-3 and TRBJ1-6; 7 bases fit TRBD1. CDR3 length: 15 amino acids. CDR1 is ENHRY and CDR2 is SYGVKD in the germline V gene. Trimming cost V 3 bases and J 3 bases; bases outside gene matches: 2. Here the CDR3 DNA reads TGTGCCATCAGTGATGGGGACAGCTATAATTCACCCCTCCACTTT. It yields the protein CAISDGDSYNSPLHF.

The CDR3 nucleotides read TGTGCCAGCATCCCAGCGGGGGGCGGCTACACCTTC. It is translated as CASIPAGGGYTF. The chain joins TRBV6-1 to TRBJ1-2, with a weak D call TRBD1 (6 bases). Per germline, CDR1 MNHNS and CDR2 SASEGT. Trimming shortened V by 7 bases and J by 8 bases, and 14 bases separated the two germline ends. The CDR3 is 12 residues long.

The chain employs TRBV18 and TRBJ1-2; 10 bases line up with TRBD1. The CDR3 is made up of 14 amino acids. CDR1 is KGHSH, CDR2 LQKENI, per germline. The ends lost 4 bases at V and 7 bases at J; junction bases unmatched: 6. The CDR3: CASSLGTGDSGYTF. CDR3 coding DNA: TGTGCCAGCTCACTGGGGACAGGGGACTCTGGCTACACCTTC. The full variable domain, its missing parts supplied by reference TRBV18 and TRBJ1-2, is NAGVMQNPRHLVRRRGQEARLRCSPMKGHSHVYWYRQLPEEGLKFMVYLQKENIIDESGMPKERFSAEFPKEGPSILRIQQVVRGDSAAYFCASSLGTGDSGYTFGSGTRLTVV.

The gene calls are TRBV5-1 and TRBJ1-3; TRBD1 agrees at 11 bases. Germline assignment: CDR1 SGHRS and CDR2 YFSETQ. The CDR3 runs to 18 residues. The V gene end was trimmed by 0 bases and the J gene end by 2 bases; junction bases not matched to a gene: 7. The CDR3, as DNA: TGCGCCAGCAGCTTGGATGGACAGGGGGCTTCCACTGGAAACACCATATATTTT. Translating it yields CASSLDGQGASTGNTIYF.

The chain uses TRBV19 and TRBJ1-5, with D perhaps matching TRBD1 (5 bases). The germline V and J ends were trimmed by 1 base and 5 bases, with 15 bases remaining between them. The CDR3 loop spans 16 amino acids. Germline V gene data show CDR1 as LNHDA and CDR2 as SQIVND (reference sequence). CDR3 coding DNA: TGTGCCAGTAGTATAGTGGGAAGGGGAATGCATCAGCCCCAGCATTTT. Translated, it gives CASSIVGRGMHQPQHF. The variable domain in full, completed from reference TRBV19 and TRBJ1-5, reads DGGITQSPKYLFRKEGQNVTLSCEQNLNHDAMYWYRQDPGQGLRLIYYSQIVNDFQKGDIAEGYSVSREKKESFPLTVTSAQKNPTAFYLCASSIVGRGMHQPQHFGDGTRLSIL.

About this clone itself: Other DNA sequences from this sample encode an identical CDR3 as well. The chain uses TRBV25-1 and TRBJ2-5; 10 bases fit TRBD2. The germline CDR1 and CDR2 sequences are MGHDK and SYGVNS. This CDR3 is 14 amino acids long. J gave up 5 bases and V 5 bases, and 5 bases lay outside the gene matches. The CDR3 sequence: CASSLAGGGETQYF. The CDR3, as DNA: TGTGCCAGCAGTTTAGCGGGAGGAGGGGAGACCCAGTACTTC. Full variable domain (remainder filled in from reference TRBV25-1 and TRBJ2-5): EADIYQTPRYLVIGTGKKITLECSQTMGHDKMYWYQQDPGMELHLIHYSYGVNSTEKGDLSSESTVSRIRTEHFPLTLESARPSHTSQYLCASSLAGGGETQYFGPGTRLLVL.

The rearrangement links TRBV6-4 to TRBJ2-1; D is undetermined. The length of the CDR3 is 15 residues. Germline V gene lookup returns CDR1 MRHNA and CDR2 SNTAGT. The V end lost 0 bases, the J end lost 0 bases, and 6 bases lay between the germline ends. In DNA form, the CDR3 reads TGTGCCAGCAGTGACTCCCCCATCTCCTACAATGAGCAGTTCTTC. Encoded protein: CASSDSPISYNEQFF.

The chain joins TRBV5-6 to TRBJ2-1, with 7 bases aligning to TRBD2. V trimming: 4 bases; J trimming: 6 bases; junction bases outside the gene matches: 1. Per germline, CDR1 SGHDT and CDR2 YYEEEE. The CDR3 has 12 amino acids. This CDR3 reads CASSPGGNEQFF. The CDR3 region has the DNA TGTGCCAGCAGCCCGGGGGGCAATGAGCAGTTCTTC.

V is TRBV7-9 and J is TRBJ2-5, with no clear D. The V gene lost 5 bases and the J gene lost 3 bases, with 13 bases spanning the gap. The CDR3 extends over 14 amino acids. CDR1 SEHNR and CDR2 FQNEAQ come from the germline V gene (reference sequence). DNA for the CDR3: TGTGCCAGCAGCCCGGTAGTTAAGAAAGAGACCCAGTACTTC. This translates into CASSPVVKKETQYF.

The genes are TRBV7-9 and TRBJ2-7, with TRBD2 matching 8 bases. Trimming cost V 1 base and J 5 bases; bases outside gene matches: 10. The CDR3 loop spans 16 amino acids. Germline values: CDR1 SEHNR, CDR2 FQNEAQ (reference sequence). CDR3 sequence reads: CASSLGAGRAFNEQYF. CDR3 nucleotide sequence: TGTGCCAGCAGCTTAGGGGCCGGGAGGGCGTTCAACGAGCAGTACTTC.